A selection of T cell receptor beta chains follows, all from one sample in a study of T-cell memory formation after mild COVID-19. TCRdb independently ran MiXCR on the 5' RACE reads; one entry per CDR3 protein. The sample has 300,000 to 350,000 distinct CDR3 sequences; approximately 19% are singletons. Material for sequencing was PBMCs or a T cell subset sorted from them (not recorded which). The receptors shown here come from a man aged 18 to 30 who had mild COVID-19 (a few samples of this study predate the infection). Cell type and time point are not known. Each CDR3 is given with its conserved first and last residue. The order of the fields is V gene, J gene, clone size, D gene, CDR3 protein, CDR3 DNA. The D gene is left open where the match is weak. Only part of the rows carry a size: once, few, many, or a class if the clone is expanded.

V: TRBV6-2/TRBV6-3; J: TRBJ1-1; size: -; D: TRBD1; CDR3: CASSYLYDRVDTEAFF; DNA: TGTGCCAGCAGTTACTTATACGACAGGGTCGACACTGAAGCTTTCTTT
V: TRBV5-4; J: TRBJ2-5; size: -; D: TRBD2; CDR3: CASSPSGTSGGETQYF; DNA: TGTGCCAGCAGCCCCTCCGGGACTAGCGGGGGTGAGACCCAGTACTTC
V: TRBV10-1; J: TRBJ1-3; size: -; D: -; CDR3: CASSSGSSGNTIYF; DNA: TGCGCCAGCAGTTCCGGGAGCTCTGGAAACACCATATATTTT
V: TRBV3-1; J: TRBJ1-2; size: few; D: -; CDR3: CASSQERSDGRTKTF; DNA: TGTGCCAGCAGCCAAGAAAGGTCGGATGGGCGGACAAAGACCTTC
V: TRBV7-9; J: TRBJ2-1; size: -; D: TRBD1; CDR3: CASSPQGSSYNEQFF; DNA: TGTGCCAGCAGCCCACAGGGGAGCTCCTACAATGAGCAGTTCTTC
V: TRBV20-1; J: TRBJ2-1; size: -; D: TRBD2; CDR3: CSARNRPGLASNEQFF; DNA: TGCAGTGCTAGAAATAGGCCGGGACTAGCTTCGAATGAGCAGTTCTTC
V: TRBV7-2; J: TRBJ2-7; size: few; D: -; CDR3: CASSPDRSYEQYF; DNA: TGTGCCAGCAGCCCAGACAGGTCCTACGAGCAGTACTTC
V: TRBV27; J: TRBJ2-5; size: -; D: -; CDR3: CASSPRVQGTQYF; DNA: TGTGCCAGCAGTCCACGAGTCCAAGGGACCCAGTACTTC
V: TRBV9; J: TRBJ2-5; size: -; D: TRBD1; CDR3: CASSPPTGGLQETQYF; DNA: TGTGCCAGCAGCCCTCCGACAGGGGGGCTACAAGAGACCCAGTACTTC
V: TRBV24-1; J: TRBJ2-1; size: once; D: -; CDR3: CATSDYGQFNEQFF; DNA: TGTGCCACCAGTGATTATGGACAGTTCAATGAGCAGTTCTTC
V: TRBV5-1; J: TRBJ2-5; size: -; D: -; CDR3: CASSGGRVQETQYF; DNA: TGCGCCAGCAGCGGGGGCAGGGTCCAAGAGACCCAGTACTTC
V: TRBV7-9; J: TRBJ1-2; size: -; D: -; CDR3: CASSKQSLNYGYTF; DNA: TGTGCCAGCAGTAAACAGTCGCTTAACTATGGCTACACCTTC
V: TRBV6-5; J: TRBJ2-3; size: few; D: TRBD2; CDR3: CASSSSTSGVSTDTQYF; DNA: TGTGCCAGCAGTTCCTCGACTAGCGGGGTGAGCACAGATACGCAGTATTTT
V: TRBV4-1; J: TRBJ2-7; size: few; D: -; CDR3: CASSHPSGHEGYEQYF; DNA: TGCGCCAGCAGCCACCCCAGCGGACACGAGGGCTACGAGCAGTACTTC
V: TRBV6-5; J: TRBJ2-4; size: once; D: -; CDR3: CASSYQNIQYF; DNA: TGTGCCAGCAGTTATCAAAACATTCAGTACTTC
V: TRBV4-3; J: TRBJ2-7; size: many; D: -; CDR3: CASSQVGGSYEQYF; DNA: TGCGCCAGCAGCCAAGTTGGGGGCTCCTACGAGCAGTACTTC
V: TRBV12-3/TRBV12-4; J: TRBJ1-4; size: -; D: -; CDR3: CASSLVNGGNEKLFF; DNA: TGTGCCAGCAGTTTAGTCAACGGGGGAAATGAAAAACTGTTTTTT
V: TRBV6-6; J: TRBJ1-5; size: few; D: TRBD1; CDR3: CASRPDRVGNQPQHF; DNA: TGTGCCAGCAGACCCGACAGGGTTGGTAATCAGCCCCAGCATTTT
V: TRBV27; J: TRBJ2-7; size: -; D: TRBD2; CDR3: CASSSRGGYEQYF; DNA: TGTGCCAGCAGTTCCCGCGGGGGCTACGAGCAGTACTTC
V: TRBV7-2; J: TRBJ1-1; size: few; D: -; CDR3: CASSLRAGIVITEAFF; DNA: TGTGCCAGCAGCTTAAGGGCCGGGATTGTTATCACTGAAGCTTTCTTT
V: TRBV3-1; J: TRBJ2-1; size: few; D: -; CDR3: CASSQVSGTGPYNEQFF; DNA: TGTGCCAGCAGCCAAGTTTCCGGAACGGGGCCCTACAATGAGCAGTTCTTC
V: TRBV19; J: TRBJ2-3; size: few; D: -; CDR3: CASADRGTDTQYF; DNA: TGTGCCAGTGCAGATCGGGGCACAGATACGCAGTATTTT
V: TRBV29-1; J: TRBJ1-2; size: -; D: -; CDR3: CSVATRGGAERYGYTF; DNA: TGCAGCGTCGCCACGCGCGGTGGAGCAGAGCGCTATGGCTACACCTTC
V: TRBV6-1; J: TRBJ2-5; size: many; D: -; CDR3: CASSEQPAETQYF; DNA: TGTGCCAGCAGTGAACAACCCGCGGAGACCCAGTACTTC
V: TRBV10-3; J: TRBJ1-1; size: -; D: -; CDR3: CAMTTAQNTEAFF; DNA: TGTGCCATGACTACCGCCCAGAACACTGAAGCTTTCTTT
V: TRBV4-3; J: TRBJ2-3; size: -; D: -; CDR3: CASSQDRRSSDTQYF; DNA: TGCGCCAGCAGCCAAGATAGGCGGTCCTCTGATACGCAGTATTTT
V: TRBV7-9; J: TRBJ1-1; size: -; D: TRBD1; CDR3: CASSLANRGSDTEAFF; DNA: TGTGCCAGCAGCTTAGCGAACAGGGGATCGGACACTGAAGCTTTCTTT
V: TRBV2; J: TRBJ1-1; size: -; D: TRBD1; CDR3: CASSPGTGYEAFF; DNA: TGTGCCAGCAGTCCCGGGACAGGGTATGAAGCTTTCTTT
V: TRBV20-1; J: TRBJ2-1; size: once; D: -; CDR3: CSALPYNEQFF; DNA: TGCAGTGCTCTACCCTACAATGAGCAGTTCTTC
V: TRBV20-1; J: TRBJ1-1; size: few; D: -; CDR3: CSARDGYTEAFF; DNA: TGCAGTGCTAGAGACGGGTACACTGAAGCTTTCTTT
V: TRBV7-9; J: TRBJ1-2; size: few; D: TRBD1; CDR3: CASSRDRDGYTF; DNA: TGTGCCAGCAGTCGTGACAGGGACGGCTACACCTTC
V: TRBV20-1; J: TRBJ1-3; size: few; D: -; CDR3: CSARAPGVISGNTIYF; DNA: TGCAGTGCTAGAGCTCCGGGAGTTATCTCTGGAAACACCATATATTTT
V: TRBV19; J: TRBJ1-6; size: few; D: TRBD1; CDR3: CASSRTGVLSPLHF; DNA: TGTGCCAGTAGTAGGACAGGAGTCCTTTCCCCCCTCCACTTT
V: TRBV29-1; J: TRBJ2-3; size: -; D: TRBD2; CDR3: CSGDTSGGGDTQYF; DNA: TGCAGCGGCGACACTAGCGGGGGCGGAGATACGCAGTATTTT
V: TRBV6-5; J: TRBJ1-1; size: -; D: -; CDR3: CASSYLSPTSTEAFF; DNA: TGTGCCAGCAGTTACTTAAGCCCCACCTCCACTGAAGCTTTCTTT
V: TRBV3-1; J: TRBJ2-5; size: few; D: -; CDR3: CASSPGRLQETQYF; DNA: TGTGCCAGCAGTCCGGGACGGCTCCAAGAGACCCAGTACTTC
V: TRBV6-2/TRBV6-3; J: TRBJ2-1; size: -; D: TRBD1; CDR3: CASQYYRDRNYNEQFF; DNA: TGTGCCAGCCAATACTACCGGGACAGGAACTACAATGAGCAGTTCTTC
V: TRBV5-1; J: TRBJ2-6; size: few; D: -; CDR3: CASGRLDGANVLTF; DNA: TGCGCCAGCGGACGGTTAGATGGGGCCAACGTCCTGACTTTC
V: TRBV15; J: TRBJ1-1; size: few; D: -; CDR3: CATSRDRVVGTEAFF; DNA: TGTGCCACCAGCAGAGATCGGGTCGTGGGCACTGAAGCTTTCTTT
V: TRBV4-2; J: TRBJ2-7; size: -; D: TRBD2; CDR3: CASSQVAGPIGYEQYF; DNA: TGTGCCAGCAGCCAGGTAGCGGGTCCCATCGGATACGAGCAGTACTTC
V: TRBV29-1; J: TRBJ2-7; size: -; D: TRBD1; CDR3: CSVRTGGRPYEQYF; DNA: TGCAGCGTCAGGACAGGGGGAAGACCCTACGAGCAGTACTTC
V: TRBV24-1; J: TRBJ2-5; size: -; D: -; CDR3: CATSARRRGIQETQYF; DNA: TGTGCCACCAGTGCTAGGAGAAGGGGAATCCAAGAGACCCAGTACTTC
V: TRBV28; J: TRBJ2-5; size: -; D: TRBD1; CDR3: CASYPAGTGGLGQETQYF; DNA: TGTGCCAGCTATCCGGCCGGGACAGGGGGCCTTGGGCAAGAGACCCAGTACTTC
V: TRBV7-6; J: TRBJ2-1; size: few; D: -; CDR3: CASSESPAYNEQFF; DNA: TGTGCCAGCAGCGAAAGCCCAGCGTACAATGAGCAGTTCTTC
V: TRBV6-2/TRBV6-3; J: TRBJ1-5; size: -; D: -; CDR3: CASSGGGLHQPQHF; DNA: TGTGCCAGCAGCGGGGGGGGTCTGCATCAGCCCCAGCATTTT
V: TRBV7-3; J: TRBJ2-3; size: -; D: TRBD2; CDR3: CASSLQGLAGVDTQYF; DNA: TGTGCCAGCAGCCTGCAGGGACTAGCGGGGGTAGATACGCAGTATTTT
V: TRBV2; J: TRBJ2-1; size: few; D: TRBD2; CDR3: CASVGGVYEQFF; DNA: TGTGCCAGCGTTGGGGGGGTTTATGAGCAGTTCTTC
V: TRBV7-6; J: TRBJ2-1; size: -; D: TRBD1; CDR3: CASSLAGQGVGEQFF; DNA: TGTGCCAGCAGCTTAGCTGGACAGGGGGTTGGTGAGCAGTTCTTC
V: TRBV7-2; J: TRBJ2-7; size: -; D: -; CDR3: CASSFQGKNYEQYF; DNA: TGTGCCAGCAGCTTCCAGGGTAAGAACTACGAGCAGTACTTC
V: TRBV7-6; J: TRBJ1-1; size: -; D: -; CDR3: CASSLSSSGNTEAFF; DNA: TGTGCCAGCAGCTTGAGCAGCTCGGGGAACACTGAAGCTTTCTTT
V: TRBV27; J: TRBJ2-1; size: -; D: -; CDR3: CASGVVFPDEQFF; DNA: TGTGCCAGCGGAGTAGTTTTTCCGGATGAGCAGTTCTTC
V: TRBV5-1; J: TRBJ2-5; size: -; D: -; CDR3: CASSSLRPPGYQETQYF; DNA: TGCGCCAGCAGCTCGCTGCGTCCTCCGGGGTACCAAGAGACCCAGTACTTC
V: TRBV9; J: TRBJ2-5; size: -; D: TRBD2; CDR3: CASSGGSGGYQETQYF; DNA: TGTGCCAGCAGCGGGGGTAGCGGGGGGTACCAAGAGACCCAGTACTTC
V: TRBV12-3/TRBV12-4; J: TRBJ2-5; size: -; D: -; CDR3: CASSPRPPGETQYF; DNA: TGTGCCAGCAGTCCCAGGCCCCCTGGGGAGACCCAGTACTTC
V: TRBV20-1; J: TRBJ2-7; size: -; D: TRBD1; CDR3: CSASKTGSPHEQYF; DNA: TGCAGTGCTTCTAAGACAGGGTCGCCGCACGAGCAGTACTTC
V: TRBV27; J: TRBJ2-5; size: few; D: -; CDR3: CASSSKGRGETQYF; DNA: TGTGCCAGCAGTTCAAAGGGCAGGGGAGAGACCCAGTACTTC
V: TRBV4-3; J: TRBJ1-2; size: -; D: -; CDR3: CASSHRDGNYGYTF; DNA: TGCGCCAGCAGCCACAGGGATGGGAACTATGGCTACACCTTC